Each of the 15 T cell receptor beta chains below was sequenced from the same sample in a study of regulatory T cells in long-lasting Graves disease. As for time point: newly diagnosed GD, antithyroid drugs for less than 3 months. Isolated PBMC RNA provided the starting material for the TCR library. Researchers made TCR beta libraries by using iRepertoire HTBI primers and running Arm-PCR on CDR3 regions. TCRdb independently ran MiXCR on the multiplex PCR reads; one entry per CDR3 protein. The repertoire includes approximately 540,000 distinct CDR3 sequences, around 11% of them detected once, and 8% to 10% sits in the top ten. The sample was also linked to a second study, of T cells in Graves' hyperthyroidism and ophthalmopathy.

The material was peripheral blood mononuclear cells (PBMCs), obtained at new diagnosis, from a patient treated with antithyroid drugs. All receptors derive from a woman in her thirties with Graves disease.

The table lists this clonotype with many counts. J is TRBJ2-7 and V is TRBV4-3, with D unclear. CDR1 and CDR2 (germline): LGHNA, YSLEER. This CDR3 contains 16 residues. Trimming removed 1 base from V and 0 bases from J, with 13 bases in between. The CDR3 reads CASSQVYSRVSYEQYF. Written as DNA, the CDR3 is TGCGCCAGCAGCCAAGTCTATTCGCGAGTCTCCTACGAGCAGTACTTC.

This clonotype appeared many times. The V gene is TRBV20-1, the J gene TRBJ1-2; 11 bases map to TRBD1. The CDR3 has 18 amino acids. The trim removed 5 bases at V and 1 base at J, leaving 15 bases unmatched. The germline V gene encodes CDR1 DFQATT and CDR2 SNEGSKA (reference sequence). The CDR3 coding sequence is TGCAGTGCTGGAGGAAAGGCTGGGACAGGGGGAGGTAACTATGGCTACACCTTC. Residues: CSAGGKAGTGGGNYGYTF.

In this sample, this clonotype turned up many times. This chain links TRBV7-9 with TRBJ2-5; D perhaps matches TRBD2 (5 bases). The DNA end favors TRBJ2-1, so the J call may be wrong. Germline V gene data show CDR1 as SEHNR and CDR2 as FQNEAQ (reference sequence). This CDR3 contains 15 residues. CDR3 DNA: TGTGCCAGCAGCCCTTCGGCATGGGAGTACAATGAGCAGTTCTTC. This encodes CASSPSAWEYNEQFF.

The rearrangement uses TRBV12-5 and TRBJ2-5; unclear D gene. This CDR3 is 16 amino acids long. Germline CDR1 reads LGHNT; CDR2 reads FRNRAP. V dropped 5 bases and J dropped 5 bases, with 21 bases sitting between them. CDR3 DNA: TGTGCTAGTGGTACCACCCGCGGAACAGAGATGGAGACCCAGTACTTC. It encodes CASGTTRGTEMETQYF. Full variable domain (remainder filled in from reference TRBV12-5 and TRBJ2-5): DARVTQTPRHKVTEMGQEVTMRCQPILGHNTVFWYRQTMMQGLELLAYFRNRAPLDDSGMPKDRFSAEMPDATLATLKIQPSEPRDSAVYFCASGTTRGTEMETQYFGPGTRLLVL.

This clonotype occurred many times. The chain uses TRBV7-2 and TRBJ1-2; D is ambiguous. The germline gives CDR1 SGHTA, CDR2 FQGNSA. The CDR3 covers 13 residues. V was cut by 1 base and J by 4 bases, with 7 bases left in between. CDR3 sequence (DNA): TGTGCCAGCAGCTTAGAAGGAACCTATGGCTACACCTTC. Its translation: CASSLEGTYGYTF.

This clonotype came up many times. V usage is TRBV5-6 and J usage is TRBJ1-2, with a tentative D call TRBD1 (5 bases). The germline V and J ends were trimmed by 0 bases and 8 bases, with 14 bases remaining between them. The CDR3 consists of 14 residues. Germline values: CDR1 SGHDT, CDR2 YYEEEE. The CDR3 loop is CASSLDRTKGGYTF. CDR3 bases: TGTGCCAGCAGCTTGGACAGGACTAAGGGCGGCTACACCTTC.

This clonotype showed up just a few times. This chain uses TRBV7-9 with TRBJ2-2; D is ambiguous. This CDR3 is 15 amino acids long. The germline V and J ends were trimmed by 5 bases and 6 bases, with 16 bases remaining between them. Germline CDR1 reads SEHNR; CDR2 reads FQNEAQ (reference sequence). CDR3 amino acids: CASSRSAPRPGELFF. The CDR3 nucleotides read TGTGCCAGCAGCCGTTCGGCCCCCCGACCCGGGGAGCTGTTTTTT.

This clonotype came up many times. The V call is TRBV11-2, the J call TRBJ2-7; D not resolved. Trimming shortened V by 4 bases and J by 0 bases, and 4 bases separated the two germline ends. The CDR3 runs 12 residues. Per germline, CDR1 SGHAT and CDR2 FQNNGV. CDR3 in DNA: TGTGCCAGCAGCTCTGGCTCCTACGAGCAGTACTTC. It is translated as CASSSGSYEQYF.

The chain combines TRBV25-1 with TRBJ1-6, with D uncertain. This CDR3 comprises 12 residues. With 2 bases removed from V and 8 bases from J, the gap between germline ends came to 4 bases. Germline-derived CDR1 and CDR2 are MGHDK and SYGVNS. CDR3 protein: CASSEADSPLHF. The CDR3, as DNA: TGTGCCAGCAGTGAAGCCGATTCACCCCTCCACTTT.

This clonotype was found many times. The rearrangement links TRBV20-1 to TRBJ2-1; no clear D. Per the germline V gene, CDR1 is DFQATT and CDR2 is SNEGSKA (reference sequence). The CDR3 is made up of 12 amino acids. Trimming cost V 5 bases and J 6 bases, with 11 bases left between them. In DNA, the CDR3 is TGCAGTGCTGCACGCTTCGGCAATGAGCAGTTCTTC. This encodes CSAARFGNEQFF.

This clonotype was counted at least ten times. The chain employs TRBV29-1 and TRBJ2-2; 8 bases line up with TRBD2. J gave up 0 bases and V 4 bases, and 4 bases lay outside the gene matches. Germline loops: CDR1 SQVTM, CDR2 ANQGSEA. The CDR3 consists of 15 residues. The CDR3 reads CSVVLAGTNTGELFF. CDR3 sequence (DNA): TGCAGCGTTGTGTTAGCGGGGACGAACACCGGGGAGCTGTTTTTT.

There are a few counts of this clonotype. The chain uses TRBV19 and TRBJ2-1; maybe TRBD2 (6 bases). The germline V and J ends were trimmed by 5 bases and 2 bases, with 16 bases remaining between them. This CDR3 is built from 16 residues. From germline, CDR1 is LNHDA and CDR2 SQIVND (reference sequence). The CDR3 DNA reads as TGTGCCAGTAGTCCCCCGGGAGTATTAACCTACAATGAGCAGTTCTTC. It encodes CASSPPGVLTYNEQFF.

The J gene is TRBJ1-1, the V gene TRBV11-3; unclear D gene. V lost 0 bases and J 1 base, leaving 6 bases between the germline ends. The CDR3 runs 14 residues. CDR1 is SGHNT, CDR2 YENEEA, per germline. Here the CDR3 DNA reads TGTGCCAGCAGCTTAGATCGGGAGAACACTGAAGCTTTCTTT. Protein: CASSLDRENTEAFF.

Many counts were recorded for this clonotype. The chain joins TRBV6-1 to TRBJ2-1; D may be TRBD1 (5 bases). V lost 7 bases and J lost 2, with 9 bases in between. Per the germline V gene, CDR1 is MNHNS and CDR2 is SASEGT. The CDR3 extends over 13 amino acids. The CDR3 protein is CASIDSPYNEQFF. The CDR3 region has the DNA TGTGCCAGCATAGACAGCCCCTACAATGAGCAGTTCTTC.

This clonotype was counted a few times. The chain carries TRBV18 and TRBJ2-3, with 10 bases fitting TRBD2. Germline CDR1 and CDR2: KGHSH and LQKENI. The junction had 7 bases not matched to a gene; V was cut back by 2 bases and J by 5 bases. The CDR3 runs to 16 residues. CDR3 amino acids: CASSPSLAGVGDTQYF. CDR3 nucleotides: TGTGCCAGCTCACCAAGTCTAGCGGGAGTTGGAGATACGCAGTATTTT. The variable domain in full, completed from reference TRBV18 and TRBJ2-3, reads NAGVMQNPRHLVRRRGQEARLRCSPMKGHSHVYWYRQLPEEGLKFMVYLQKENIIDESGMPKERFSAEFPKEGPSILRIQQVVRGDSAAYFCASSPSLAGVGDTQYFGPGTRLTVL.